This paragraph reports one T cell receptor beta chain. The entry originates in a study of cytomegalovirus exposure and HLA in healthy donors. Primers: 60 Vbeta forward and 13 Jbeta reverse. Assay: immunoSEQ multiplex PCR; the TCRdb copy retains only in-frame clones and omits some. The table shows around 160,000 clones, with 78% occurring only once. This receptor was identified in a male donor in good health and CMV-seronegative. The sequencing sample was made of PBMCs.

The CDR3 sequence: CASSFSRSALSYEQYF. The CDR3 nucleotides read TGTGCCAGCAGTTTTTCCAGAAGTGCCCTCTCCTACGAGCAGTACTTC. The chain carries TRBV28 and TRBJ2-7; D unclear. V gave up 3 bases and J gave up 0 bases, with 15 bases separating them. CDR1 MDHEN and CDR2 SYDVKM come from the germline V gene. The CDR3 runs to 16 residues.